The TCR beta chain described here comes from a study of identical twins. Overall study results and limits: With monozygotic twins, out-of-frame TCR alpha sharing exceeded what models estimated. Cord blood beta clonotypes present at high abundance carried fewer insertions; no such pattern appeared in memory repertoires. Out-of-frame alpha sequences shared between twins exhibited an excess of low generation probability. Out-of-frame beta chain sequences displayed weaker excess sharing between twins.

This CDR3 contains 13 residues. V was clipped by 8 bases and J by 4 bases, with 13 bases between them. CDR1 MNHEY and CDR2 SVGAGI come from the germline V gene. TCRdb passed the 5' RACE reads through MiXCR, listing each CDR3 protein once. The sample has 1.5 million or so distinct CDR3 sequences; around 29% are singletons. To note about this clonotype: Its antigen is not known.

The TCR originated in a newborn girl in good health. Specimen: cord blood. The chain employs TRBV6-5 and TRBJ2-3, with D perhaps matching TRBD2 (5 bases). For the CDR3, the DNA is TGTGCCAGCGAGGGCACCGCCCCAGATACGCAGTATTTT. Its protein product is CASEGTAPDTQYF.